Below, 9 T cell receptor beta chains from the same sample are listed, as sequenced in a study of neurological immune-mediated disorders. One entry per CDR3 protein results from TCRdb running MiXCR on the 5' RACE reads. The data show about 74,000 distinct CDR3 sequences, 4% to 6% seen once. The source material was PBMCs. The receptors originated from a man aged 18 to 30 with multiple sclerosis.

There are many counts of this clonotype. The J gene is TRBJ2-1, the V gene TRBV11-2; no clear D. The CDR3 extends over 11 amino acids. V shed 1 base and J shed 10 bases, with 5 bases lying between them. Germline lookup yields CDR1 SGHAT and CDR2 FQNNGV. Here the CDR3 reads CASSLAREQFF. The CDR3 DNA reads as TGTGCCAGCAGCTTAGCCCGGGAGCAGTTCTTC.

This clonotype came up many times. The CDR3, as DNA: TGTGCCAGCAGCTCGGGACTAGCGGGAGGCCTGTACCAAGAGACCCAGTACTTC. It encodes CASSSGLAGGLYQETQYF. The gene calls are TRBV7-2 and TRBJ2-5, with 15 bases that match TRBD2. V was clipped by 4 bases and J by 0 bases; unmatched bases: 6. CDR3 length equals 18 residues. The germline gives CDR1 SGHTA, CDR2 FQGNSA.

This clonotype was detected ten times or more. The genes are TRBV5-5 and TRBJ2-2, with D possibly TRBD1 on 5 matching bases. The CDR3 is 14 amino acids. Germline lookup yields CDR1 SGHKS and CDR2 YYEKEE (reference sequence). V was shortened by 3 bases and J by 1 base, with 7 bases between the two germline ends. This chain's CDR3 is CASSSTGNTGELFF. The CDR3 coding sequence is TGTGCCAGCAGCTCCACAGGGAACACCGGGGAGCTGTTTTTT.

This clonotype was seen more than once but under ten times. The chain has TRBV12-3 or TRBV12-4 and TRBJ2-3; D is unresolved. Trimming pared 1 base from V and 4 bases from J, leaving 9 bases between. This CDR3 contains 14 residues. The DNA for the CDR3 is TGTGCCAGCAGTTTAGGTCCCTCCGCAGATACGCAGTATTTT. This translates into CASSLGPSADTQYF.

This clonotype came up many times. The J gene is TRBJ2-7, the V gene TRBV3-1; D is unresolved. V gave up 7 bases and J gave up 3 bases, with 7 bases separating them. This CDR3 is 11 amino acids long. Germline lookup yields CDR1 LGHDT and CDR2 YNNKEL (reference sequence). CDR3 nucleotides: TGTGCCAGCACCGACAACTACGAGCAGTACTTC. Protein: CASTDNYEQYF.

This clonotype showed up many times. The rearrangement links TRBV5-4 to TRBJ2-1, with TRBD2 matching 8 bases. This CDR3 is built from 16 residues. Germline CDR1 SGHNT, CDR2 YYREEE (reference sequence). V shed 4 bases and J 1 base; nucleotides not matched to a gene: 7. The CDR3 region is CASSGEREPSYNEQFF. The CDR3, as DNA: TGTGCCAGCAGCGGGGAGCGGGAGCCGTCCTACAATGAGCAGTTCTTC.

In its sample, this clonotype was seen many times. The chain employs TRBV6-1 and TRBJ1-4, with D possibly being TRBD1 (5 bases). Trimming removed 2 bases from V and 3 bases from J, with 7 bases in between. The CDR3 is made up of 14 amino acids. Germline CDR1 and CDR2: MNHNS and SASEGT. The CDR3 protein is CASSEWGANEKLFF. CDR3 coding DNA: TGTGCCAGCAGTGAATGGGGGGCTAATGAAAAACTGTTTTTT.

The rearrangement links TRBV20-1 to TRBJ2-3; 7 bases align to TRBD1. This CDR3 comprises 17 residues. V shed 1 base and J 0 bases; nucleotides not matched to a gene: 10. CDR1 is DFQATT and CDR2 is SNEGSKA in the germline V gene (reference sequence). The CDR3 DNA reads TGCAGTGCTAGAGCGACAGGGAACGCTCCTAGCACAGATACGCAGTATTTT. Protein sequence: CSARATGNAPSTDTQYF.

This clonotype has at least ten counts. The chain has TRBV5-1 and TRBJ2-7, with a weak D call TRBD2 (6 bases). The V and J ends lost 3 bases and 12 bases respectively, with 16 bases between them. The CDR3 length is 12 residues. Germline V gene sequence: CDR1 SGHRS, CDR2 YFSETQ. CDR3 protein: CASSSGGGDRYF. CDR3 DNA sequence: TGCGCCAGCAGCTCCGGAGGAGGGGATCGGTACTTC.